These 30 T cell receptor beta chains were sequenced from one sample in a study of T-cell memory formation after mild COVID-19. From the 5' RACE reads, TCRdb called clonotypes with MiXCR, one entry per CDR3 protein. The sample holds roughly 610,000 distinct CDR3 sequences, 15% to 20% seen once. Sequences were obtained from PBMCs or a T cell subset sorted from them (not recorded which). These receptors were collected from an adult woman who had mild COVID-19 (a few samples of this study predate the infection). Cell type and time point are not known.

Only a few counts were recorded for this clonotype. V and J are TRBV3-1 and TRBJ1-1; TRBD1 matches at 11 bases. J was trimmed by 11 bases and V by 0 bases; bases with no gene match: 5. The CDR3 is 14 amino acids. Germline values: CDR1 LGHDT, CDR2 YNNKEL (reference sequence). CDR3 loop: CASSQDRGTGGAFF. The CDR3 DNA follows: TGTGCCAGCAGCCAAGATAGGGGGACAGGGGGGGCTTTCTTT.

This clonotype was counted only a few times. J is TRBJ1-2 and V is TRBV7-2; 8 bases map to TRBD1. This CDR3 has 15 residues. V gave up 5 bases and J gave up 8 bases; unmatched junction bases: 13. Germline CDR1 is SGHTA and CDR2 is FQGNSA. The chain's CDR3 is CASSNSHGQGPGYTF. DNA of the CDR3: TGTGCCAGCAGCAATTCCCACGGACAGGGTCCCGGCTACACCTTC.

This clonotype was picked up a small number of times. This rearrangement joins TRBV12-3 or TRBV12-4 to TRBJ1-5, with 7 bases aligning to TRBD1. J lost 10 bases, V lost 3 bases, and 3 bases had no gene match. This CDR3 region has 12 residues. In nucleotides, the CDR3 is TGTGCCAGCAGTTTCCCAGGGGGTCCCCAGCATTTT. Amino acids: CASSFPGGPQHF.

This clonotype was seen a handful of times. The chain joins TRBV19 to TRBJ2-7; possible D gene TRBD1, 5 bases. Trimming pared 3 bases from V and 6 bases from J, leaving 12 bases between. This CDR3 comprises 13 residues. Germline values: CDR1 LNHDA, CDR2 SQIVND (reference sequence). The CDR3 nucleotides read TGTGCCAGTAGTATTAAGGCCAGGGCCGAGCAGTACTTC. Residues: CASSIKARAEQYF.

CDR3 residues: CSAEPWGEQYF. Here the CDR3 DNA reads TGCAGTGCTGAACCCTGGGGCGAGCAGTACTTC. The V gene is TRBV20-1, the J gene TRBJ2-7; D is undetermined. V lost 5 bases and J lost 6, with 11 bases in between. CDR1 is DFQATT and CDR2 is SNEGSKA in the germline V gene (reference sequence). This CDR3 has 11 amino acids.

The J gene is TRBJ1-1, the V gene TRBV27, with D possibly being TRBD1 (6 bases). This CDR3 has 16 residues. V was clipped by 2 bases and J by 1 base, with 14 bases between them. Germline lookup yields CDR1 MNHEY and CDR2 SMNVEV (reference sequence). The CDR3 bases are TGTGCCAGCAGTTTAAGTTTGGGACACCAGAACACTGAAGCTTTCTTT. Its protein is CASSLSLGHQNTEAFF.

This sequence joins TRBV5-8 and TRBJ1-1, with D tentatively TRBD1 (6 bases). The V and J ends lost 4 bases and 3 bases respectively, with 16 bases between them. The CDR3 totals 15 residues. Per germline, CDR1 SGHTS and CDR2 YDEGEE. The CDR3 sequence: CASSNYREEYTEAFF. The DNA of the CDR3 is TGTGCCAGCAGCAACTACAGGGAGGAGTACACTGAAGCTTTCTTT.

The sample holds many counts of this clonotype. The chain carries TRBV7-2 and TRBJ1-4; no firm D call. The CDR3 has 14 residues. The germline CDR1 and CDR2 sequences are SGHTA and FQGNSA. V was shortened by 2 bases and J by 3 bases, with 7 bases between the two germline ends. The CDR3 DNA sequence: TGTGCCAGCAGCTTAAGTCGGGCTAATGAAAAACTGTTTTTT. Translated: CASSLSRANEKLFF.

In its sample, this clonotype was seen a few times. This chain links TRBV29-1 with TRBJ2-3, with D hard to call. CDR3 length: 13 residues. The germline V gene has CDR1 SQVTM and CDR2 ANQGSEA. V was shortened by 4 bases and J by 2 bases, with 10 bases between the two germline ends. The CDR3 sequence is CSVGFGYTDTQYF. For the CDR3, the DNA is TGCAGCGTTGGGTTTGGGTACACAGATACGCAGTATTTT.

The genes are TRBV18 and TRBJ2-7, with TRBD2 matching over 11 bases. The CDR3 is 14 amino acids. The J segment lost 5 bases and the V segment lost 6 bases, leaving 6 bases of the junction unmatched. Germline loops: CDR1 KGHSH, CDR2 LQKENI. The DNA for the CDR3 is TGTGCCAGCTCGCATAGCGGGAGGGTGAACGAGCAGTACTTC. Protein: CASSHSGRVNEQYF.

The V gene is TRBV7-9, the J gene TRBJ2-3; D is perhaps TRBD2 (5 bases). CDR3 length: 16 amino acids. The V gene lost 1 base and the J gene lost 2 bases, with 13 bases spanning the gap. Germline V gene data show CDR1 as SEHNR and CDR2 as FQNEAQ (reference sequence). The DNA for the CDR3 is TGTGCCAGCAGCTTAGATGAGGGCTTAGACACAGATACGCAGTATTTT. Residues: CASSLDEGLDTDTQYF.

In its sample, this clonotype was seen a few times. The CDR3 region is CASSPKEGPGEAFF. The DNA for the CDR3 is TGTGCCAGCTCACCAAAAGAGGGTCCAGGAGAAGCTTTCTTT. V and J are TRBV18 and TRBJ1-1; D is uncertain. From germline, CDR1 is KGHSH and CDR2 LQKENI. This CDR3 has 14 residues. The ends were cut back, 2 bases at V and 8 bases at J, with 15 bases in the middle. Complete variable domain (other parts from reference TRBV18 and TRBJ1-1): NAGVMQNPRHLVRRRGQEARLRCSPMKGHSHVYWYRQLPEEGLKFMVYLQKENIIDESGMPKERFSAEFPKEGPSILRIQQVVRGDSAAYFCASSPKEGPGEAFFGQGTRLTVV.

DNA for the CDR3: TGTGCCAGCAGTTACCGGGATCGTCAAGAGACCCAGTACTTC. It yields the protein CASSYRDRQETQYF. This chain connects TRBV6-6 to TRBJ2-5; tentatively, D is TRBD2 (5 bases). Germline loops: CDR1 MNHNY, CDR2 SVGAGI (reference sequence). The ends were cut back, 2 bases at V and 2 bases at J, with 9 bases in the middle. The CDR3 totals 14 residues.

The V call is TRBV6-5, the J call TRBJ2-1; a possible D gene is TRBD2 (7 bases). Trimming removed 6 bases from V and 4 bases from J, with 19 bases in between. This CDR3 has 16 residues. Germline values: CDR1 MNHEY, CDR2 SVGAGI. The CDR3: CASRQISSGQYNEQFF. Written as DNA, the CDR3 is TGTGCCAGCAGGCAAATCTCTAGCGGACAGTACAATGAGCAGTTCTTC.

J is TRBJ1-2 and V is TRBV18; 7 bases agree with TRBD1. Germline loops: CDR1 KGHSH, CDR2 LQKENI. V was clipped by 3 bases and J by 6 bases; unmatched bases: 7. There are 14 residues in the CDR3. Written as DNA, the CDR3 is TGTGCCAGCTCACCGCGGACAGGCCTCGATGGCTACACCTTC. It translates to CASSPRTGLDGYTF.

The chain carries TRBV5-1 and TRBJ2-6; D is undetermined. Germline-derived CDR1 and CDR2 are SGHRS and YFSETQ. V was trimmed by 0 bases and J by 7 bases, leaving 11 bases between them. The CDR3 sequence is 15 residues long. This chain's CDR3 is CASSLVGDLANVLTF. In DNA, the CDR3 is TGCGCCAGCAGCTTGGTGGGCGATCTCGCCAACGTCCTGACTTTC.

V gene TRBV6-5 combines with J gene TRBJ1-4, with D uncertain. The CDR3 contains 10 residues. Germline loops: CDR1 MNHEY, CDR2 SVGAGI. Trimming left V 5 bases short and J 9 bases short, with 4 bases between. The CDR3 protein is CASSRKKLFF. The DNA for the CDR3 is TGTGCCAGCAGTAGGAAAAAACTGTTTTTT.

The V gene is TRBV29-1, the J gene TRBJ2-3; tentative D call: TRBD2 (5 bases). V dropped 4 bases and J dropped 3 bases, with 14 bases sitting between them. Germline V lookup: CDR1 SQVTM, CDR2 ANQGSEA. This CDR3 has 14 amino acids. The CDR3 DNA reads TGCAGCGTTGCTTTGGCTAGCTTAACAGATACGCAGTATTTT. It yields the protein CSVALASLTDTQYF.

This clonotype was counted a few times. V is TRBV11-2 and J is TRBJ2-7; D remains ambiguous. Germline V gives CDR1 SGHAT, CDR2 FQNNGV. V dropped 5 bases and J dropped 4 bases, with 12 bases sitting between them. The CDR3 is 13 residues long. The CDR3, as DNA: TGTGCCAGCAGCCCCCGGCCTTCGTACGAGCAGTACTTC. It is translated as CASSPRPSYEQYF. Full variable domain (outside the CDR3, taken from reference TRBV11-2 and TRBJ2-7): EAGVAQSPRYKIIEKRQSVAFWCNPISGHATLYWYQQILGQGPKLLIQFQNNGVVDDSQLPKDRFSAERLKGVDSTLKIQPAKLEDSAVYLCASSPRPSYEQYFGPGTRLTVT.

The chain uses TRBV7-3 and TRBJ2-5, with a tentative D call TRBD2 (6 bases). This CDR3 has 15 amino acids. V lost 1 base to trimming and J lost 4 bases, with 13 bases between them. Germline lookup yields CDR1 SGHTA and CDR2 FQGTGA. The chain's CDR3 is CASSLRGTPLETQYF. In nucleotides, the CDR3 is TGTGCCAGCAGCTTAAGGGGGACTCCGTTAGAGACCCAGTACTTC.

The CDR3 is CASSRPGGFYEQYF. The CDR3 nucleotides read TGTGCCAGCAGCCGACCGGGGGGTTTCTACGAGCAGTACTTC. The rearrangement uses TRBV5-4 and TRBJ2-7; 7 nucleotides match TRBD2. This CDR3 comprises 14 residues. Germline values: CDR1 SGHNT, CDR2 YYREEE (reference sequence). V gave up 4 bases and J gave up 3 bases; unmatched junction bases: 7.

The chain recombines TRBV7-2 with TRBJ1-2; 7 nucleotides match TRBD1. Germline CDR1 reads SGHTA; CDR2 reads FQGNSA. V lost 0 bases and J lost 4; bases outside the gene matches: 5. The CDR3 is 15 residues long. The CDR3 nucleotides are TGTGCCAGCAGCTTAGCGCTGTCAGGGGGCTATGGCTACACCTTC. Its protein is CASSLALSGGYGYTF. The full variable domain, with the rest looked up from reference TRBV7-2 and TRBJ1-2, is GAGVSQSPSNKVTEKGKDVELRCDPISGHTALYWYRQSLGQGLEFLIYFQGNSAPDKSGLPSDRFSAERTGGSVSTLTIQRTQQEDSAVYLCASSLALSGGYGYTFGSGTRLTVV.

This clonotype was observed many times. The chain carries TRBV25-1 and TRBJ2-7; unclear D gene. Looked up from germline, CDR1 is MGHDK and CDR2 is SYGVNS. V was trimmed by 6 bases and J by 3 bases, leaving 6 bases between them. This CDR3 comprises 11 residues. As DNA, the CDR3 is TGTGCCAGCAGCGAAAGCTACGAGCAGTACTTC. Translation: CASSESYEQYF.

CDR3 sequence reads: CASSQDRGRDQPQHF. The CDR3 nucleotides are TGCGCCAGCAGCCAAGACAGGGGGCGAGATCAGCCCCAGCATTTT. This sequence joins TRBV4-3 and TRBJ1-5, with 8 bases aligning to TRBD1. V shed 0 bases and J 5 bases; nucleotides not matched to a gene: 3. CDR1 and CDR2 (germline): LGHNA, YSLEER. This CDR3 is built from 15 residues.

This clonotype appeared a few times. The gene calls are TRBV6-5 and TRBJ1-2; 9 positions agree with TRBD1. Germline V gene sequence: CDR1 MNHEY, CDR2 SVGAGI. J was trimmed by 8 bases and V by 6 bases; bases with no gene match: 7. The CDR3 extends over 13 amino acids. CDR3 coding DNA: TGTGCCAGCAGGACACAGGGGGCGCGGGGCTACACCTTC. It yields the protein CASRTQGARGYTF.

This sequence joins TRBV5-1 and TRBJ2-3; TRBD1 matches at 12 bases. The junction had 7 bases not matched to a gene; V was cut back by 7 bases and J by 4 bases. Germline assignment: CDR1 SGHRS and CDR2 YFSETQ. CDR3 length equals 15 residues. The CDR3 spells CASRPGTGGADTQYF. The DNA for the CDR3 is TGCGCCAGCCGCCCCGGGACAGGGGGCGCAGATACGCAGTATTTT. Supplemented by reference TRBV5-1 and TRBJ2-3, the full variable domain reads KAGVTQTPRYLIKTRGQQVTLSCSPISGHRSVSWYQQTPGQGLQFLFEYFSETQRNKGNFPGRFSGRQFSNSRSEMNVSTLELGDSALYLCASRPGTGGADTQYFGPGTRLTVL.

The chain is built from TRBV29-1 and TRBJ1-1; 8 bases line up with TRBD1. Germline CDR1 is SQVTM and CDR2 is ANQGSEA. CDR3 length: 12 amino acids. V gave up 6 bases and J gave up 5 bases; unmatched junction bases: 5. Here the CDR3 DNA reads TGCAGCGTCAGGACAGGGTGGACTGAAGCTTTCTTT. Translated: CSVRTGWTEAFF. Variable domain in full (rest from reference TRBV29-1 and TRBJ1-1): SAVISQKPSRDICQRGTSLTIQCQVDSQVTMMFWYRQQPGQSLTLIATANQGSEATYESGFVIDKFPISRPNLTFSTLTVSNMSPEDSSIYLCSVRTGWTEAFFGQGTRLTVV.

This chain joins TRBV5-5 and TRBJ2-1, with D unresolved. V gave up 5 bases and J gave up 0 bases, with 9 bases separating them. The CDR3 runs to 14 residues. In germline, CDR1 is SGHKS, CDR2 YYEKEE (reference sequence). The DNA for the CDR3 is TGTGCCAGCAGGCACCCAAGCTCCTACAATGAGCAGTTCTTC. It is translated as CASRHPSSYNEQFF.

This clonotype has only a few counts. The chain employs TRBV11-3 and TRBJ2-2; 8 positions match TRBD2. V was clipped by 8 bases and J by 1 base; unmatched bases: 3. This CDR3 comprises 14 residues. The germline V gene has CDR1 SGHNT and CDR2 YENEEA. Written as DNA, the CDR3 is TGTGCCAGCCGGACTAGCTGGAACACCGGGGAGCTGTTTTTT. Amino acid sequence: CASRTSWNTGELFF.

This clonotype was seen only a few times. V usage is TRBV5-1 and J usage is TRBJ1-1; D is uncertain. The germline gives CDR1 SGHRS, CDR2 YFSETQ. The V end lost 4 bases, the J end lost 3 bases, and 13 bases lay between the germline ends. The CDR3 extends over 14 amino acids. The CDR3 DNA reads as TGCGCCAGCAGCCCCGGGTGGGGATACACTGAAGCTTTCTTT. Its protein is CASSPGWGYTEAFF.